The clone carrying this TCR beta chain was recorded at least ten times. cDNA synthesis was performed by 5'RACE with 10-nucleotide random UMIs. TCRdb passed the 5' RACE reads through MiXCR, listing each CDR3 protein once. The table includes 60,000 or so distinct CDR3 sequences, over 9.5% detected once. The source of the sample is a study of neurological immune-mediated disorders. The receptor's source is a man between 60 and 75 years old in good health. Sequenced: PBMCs.

The CDR3 reads CAIGQETYGYTF. As DNA, the CDR3 is TGTGCCATTGGACAGGAGACTTATGGCTACACCTTC. J is TRBJ1-2 and V is TRBV7-9, with TRBD1 identical over 7 bases. V lost 10 bases and J lost 5; bases outside the gene matches: 7. The CDR3 has 12 amino acids. CDR1 and CDR2 from the germline V gene are SEHNR and FQNEAQ (reference sequence).